This T cell receptor beta chain was found in a study of patients and donors after allogeneic stem cell transplantation. TCRdb itself ran the RT-PCR reads through MiXCR, one entry per CDR3 protein. The data hold approximately 150,000 distinct CDR3 sequences, with 30% to 45% observed a single time. This CDR3 has 15 amino acids. CDR1 is SGHKS and CDR2 is YYEKEE in the germline V gene (reference sequence). Trimming removed 4 bases at V and 4 bases at J, with 15 bases between. Sequenced sample: blood, either unsorted or a sorted T cell fraction (not recorded which). The receptor comes from a human donor who was either an allogeneic HSCT recipient or a stem cell or donor lymphocyte infusion donor (not recorded which). It is not recorded whose cells these are; they may come from a transplant donor. V is TRBV5-5 and J is TRBJ2-1; D tentatively reads TRBD1 or TRBD2 (5 bases each). As DNA, the CDR3 is TGTGCCAGCAGCCTCTGGGACGCACTATACAATGAGCAGTTCTTC. Translated: CASSLWDALYNEQFF.